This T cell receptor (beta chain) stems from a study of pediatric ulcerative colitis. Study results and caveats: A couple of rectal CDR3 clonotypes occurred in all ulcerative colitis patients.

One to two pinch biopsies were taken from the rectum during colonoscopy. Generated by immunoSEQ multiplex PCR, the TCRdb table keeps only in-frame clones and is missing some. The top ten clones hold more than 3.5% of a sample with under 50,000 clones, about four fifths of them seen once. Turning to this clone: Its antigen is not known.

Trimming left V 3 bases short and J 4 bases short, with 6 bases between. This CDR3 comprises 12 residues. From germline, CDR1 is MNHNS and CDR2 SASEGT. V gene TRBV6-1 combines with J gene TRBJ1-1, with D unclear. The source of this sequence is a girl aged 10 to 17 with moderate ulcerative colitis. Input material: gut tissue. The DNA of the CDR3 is TGTGCCAGCAGTGAGTGGTTCACTGAAGCTTTCTTT. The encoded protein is CASSEWFTEAFF.